The 6 T cell receptor beta chains reported below all come from one sample, sequenced in a study of long-term antiretroviral therapy in people with HIV. The immunoSEQ assay was v3.0, run at survey level. Only in-frame clones appear in the TCRdb table, and some are missing; sequencing was by immunoSEQ multiplex PCR. The table lists tens of thousands of clones, around 84% of them singletons. The sequencing used unsorted PBMCs, collected 1.3 years after starting antiretroviral therapy. These receptors were collected from a man aged 55 to 70 with HIV.

This rearrangement joins TRBV5-1 to TRBJ1-2, with 9 positions matching TRBD1. Trimming at V came to 1 base and at J to 7 bases, leaving 2 bases not matched to a gene. This CDR3 region has 13 residues. Germline V gene data show CDR1 as SGHRS and CDR2 as YFSETQ. DNA of the CDR3: TGCGCCAGCAGCTTGAGACAGGGGGTTGGCTACACCTTC. It translates to CASSLRQGVGYTF.

The V and J genes are TRBV13 and TRBJ2-1, with D hard to call. Trimming left V 1 base short and J 0 bases short, with 7 bases between. This CDR3 has 15 residues. CDR1 is PRHDT and CDR2 is FYEKMQ in the germline V gene (reference sequence). In DNA form, the CDR3 reads TGTGCCAGCAGCTTAGAGGTTAGCTCCTACAATGAGCAGTTCTTC. Protein product: CASSLEVSSYNEQFF.

CDR3 DNA: TGTGCCAGCAGCATAGGACTAGCGGACTCAGATACGCAGTATTTT. Translating it yields CASSIGLADSDTQYF. The chain is built from TRBV7-7 and TRBJ2-3, with 10 positions matching TRBD2. In germline, CDR1 is SSHAT, CDR2 FNYEAQ (reference sequence). Germline trimming cut 5 bases from V and 4 bases from J; bases unmatched to any gene: 6. There are 15 residues in the CDR3.

Here the CDR3 DNA reads TGTGCCAGCAGGGGGGGGACCTGGAGTGAGCAGTTCTTC. Amino acid sequence: CASRGGTWSEQFF. The chain uses TRBV7-2 and TRBJ2-1; 7 nucleotides line up with TRBD2. This CDR3 has 13 amino acids. From germline, CDR1 is SGHTA and CDR2 FQGNSA. After removal of 6 bases from V and 9 bases from J, the junction contained 8 bases not matched to a gene.

V is TRBV4-1 and J is TRBJ1-4; D remains unclear. Between the trimmed V and J ends, which lost 0 bases and 7 bases, there was a span of 18 bases. CDR1 is MGHRA and CDR2 is YSYEKL in the germline V gene. The CDR3 loop spans 17 amino acids. CDR3 DNA: TGCGCCAGCAGCCAAGACGCGTTACGCTTCTACTTTGAAAAACTGTTTTTT. The encoded protein is CASSQDALRFYFEKLFF.

The chain carries TRBV5-1 and TRBJ2-7, with a tentative D call TRBD1 (5 bases). Germline V gene lookup returns CDR1 SGHRS and CDR2 YFSETQ. Trimming removed 5 bases at V and 3 bases at J, with 12 bases between. There are 13 residues in the CDR3. The CDR3 DNA is TGCGCCAGCAGGAACCTTGACAGCTACGAGCAGTACTTC. Its protein product is CASRNLDSYEQYF.